The T cell receptor (beta chain) described here comes from a study of blood T cell repertoires in COVID-19. The germline V gene encodes CDR1 PRHDT and CDR2 FYEKMQ (reference sequence). With 0 bases removed from V and 6 bases from J, the gap between germline ends came to 14 bases. The CDR3 length is 16 residues. Here immunoSEQ multiplex PCR was the method, and the copy in TCRdb shows in-frame clones only, minus some. The sample has about 48,000 clones, more than 70% seen once; the top ten hold around a quarter. The specimen was peripheral blood. The clonotype comes from a woman of 80 years or more with acute or convalescent COVID-19. The chain has TRBV13 and TRBJ2-2, with D hard to call. The CDR3 region is CASSLGPTSRSGELFF. The CDR3 DNA is TGTGCCAGCAGCTTAGGCCCTACCTCGAGGTCCGGGGAGCTGTTTTTT.